This T cell receptor (beta chain) stems from a study of identifying expanded T cells in peripheral blood. No infections or other immune events were documented during collection. The sample holds a few counts of this clone. The target antigen is unknown. This table comes from immunoSEQ multiplex PCR, and its TCRdb copy is limited to in-frame clones, with some not included. In the table there are fewer than 85,000 clones, approximately 85% of which are singletons. Whole-study findings and limits: Variance in clone template counts between roughly 2-week samples significantly increased with total template count across all healthy donors. Technical replicates showed approximately 1.2 changed clones; two weeks 15 to 20; four weeks 19.

Germline CDR1 is LNHNV and CDR2 is YYDKDF (reference sequence). Trimming left V 0 bases short and J 3 bases short, with 14 bases between. The CDR3 runs 16 residues. The TCR originated in a person between 18 and 75 years old in good health. Sequenced sample: blood. The chain recombines TRBV15 with TRBJ1-1; TRBD1 is a possible D gene (5 bases). Here the CDR3 reads CATSRDFGTGDTEAFF. CDR3 coding DNA: TGTGCCACCAGCAGAGATTTTGGGACGGGGGACACTGAAGCTTTCTTT.